The sequence of this T cell receptor beta chain was determined in a study of human T cells and chemical hapten exposure. Overall study context: All through the roughly 24-week study, the scalp of each patient received diphenylcyclopropenone doses weekly. Across samples, TCR yields varied, mostly owing to small differences in pooled library volumes.

Regarding time point: patch test 3, about 24 weeks after DPC sensitization. Treatment noted: therapeutic diphenylcyclopropenone sensitization with weekly scalp DPC. Someone pulled total RNA out of unfractionated whole blood. How the authors handled the data: Sampled TCR counts reached a median of roughly 100,000 per sample, with values ranging from roughly 23,224 to 700,000. TCRdb processed the RACE reads anew with MiXCR; each CDR3 protein has one entry. The V and J calls were determined by TCRdb, not by the authors. The sample has 150,000 to 200,000 distinct CDR3 sequences, around 30% seen once. Deletions cut 1 base from V and 1 base from J, with 4 bases between. The CDR3 contains 12 residues. The V gene's germline CDR1 is DFQATT and CDR2 SNEGSKA (reference sequence).

This receptor was obtained from a woman aged 18 to 35 with alopecia areata. Some clones in this sample may be carry-over from other donors' samples. The sample in question was whole blood, obtained in connection with sensitization to the hapten diphenylcyclopropenone (DPC). The chain joins TRBV20-1 to TRBJ1-1, with D unclear. CDR3 protein: CSARVRNTEAFF. The CDR3, as DNA: TGCAGTGCTAGAGTCAGGAACACTGAAGCTTTCTTT.